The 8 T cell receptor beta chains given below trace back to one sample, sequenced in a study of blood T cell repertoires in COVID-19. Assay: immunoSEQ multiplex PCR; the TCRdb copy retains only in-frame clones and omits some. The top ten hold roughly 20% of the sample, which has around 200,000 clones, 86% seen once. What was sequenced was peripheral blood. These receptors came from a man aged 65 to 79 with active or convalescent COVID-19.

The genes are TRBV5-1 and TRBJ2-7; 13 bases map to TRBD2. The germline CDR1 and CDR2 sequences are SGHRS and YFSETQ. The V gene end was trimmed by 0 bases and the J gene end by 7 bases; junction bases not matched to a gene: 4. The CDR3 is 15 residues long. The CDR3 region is CASSLVGTSGEEQYF. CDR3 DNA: TGCGCCAGCAGCTTGGTAGGGACTAGCGGGGAGGAGCAGTACTTC.

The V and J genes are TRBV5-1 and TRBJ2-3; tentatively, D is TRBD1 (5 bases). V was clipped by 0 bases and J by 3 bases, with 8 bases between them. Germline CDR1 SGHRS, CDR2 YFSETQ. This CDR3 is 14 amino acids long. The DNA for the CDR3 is TGCGCCAGCAGCTTGGCCCAGGGTACAGATACGCAGTATTTT. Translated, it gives CASSLAQGTDTQYF.

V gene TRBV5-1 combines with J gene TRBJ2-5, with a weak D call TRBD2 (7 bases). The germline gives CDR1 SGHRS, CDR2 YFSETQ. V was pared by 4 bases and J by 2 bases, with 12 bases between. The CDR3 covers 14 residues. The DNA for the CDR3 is TGCGCCAGCAGCAGGGAGGGGGGGCAAGAGACCCAGTACTTC. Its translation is CASSREGGQETQYF.

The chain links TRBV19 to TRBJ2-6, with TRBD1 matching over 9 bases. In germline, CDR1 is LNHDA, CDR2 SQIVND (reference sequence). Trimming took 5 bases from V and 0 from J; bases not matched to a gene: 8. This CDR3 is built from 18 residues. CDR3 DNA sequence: TGTGCCAGTAGTGACACAGGACAGGGGAGCTCTGGGGCCAACGTCCTGACTTTC. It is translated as CASSDTGQGSSGANVLTF.

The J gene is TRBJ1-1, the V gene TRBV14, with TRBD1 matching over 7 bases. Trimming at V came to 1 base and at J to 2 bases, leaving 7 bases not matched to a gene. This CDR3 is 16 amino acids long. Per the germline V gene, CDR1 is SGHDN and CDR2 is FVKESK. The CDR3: CASSQGLSGGNTEAFF. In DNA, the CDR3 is TGTGCCAGCAGCCAAGGTCTGTCAGGGGGTAACACTGAAGCTTTCTTT. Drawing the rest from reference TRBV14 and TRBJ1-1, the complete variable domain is EAGVTQFPSHSVIEKGQTVTLRCDPISGHDNLYWYRRVMGKEIKFLLHFVKESKQDESGMPNNRFLAERTGGTYSTLKVQPAELEDSGVYFCASSQGLSGGNTEAFFGQGTRLTVV.

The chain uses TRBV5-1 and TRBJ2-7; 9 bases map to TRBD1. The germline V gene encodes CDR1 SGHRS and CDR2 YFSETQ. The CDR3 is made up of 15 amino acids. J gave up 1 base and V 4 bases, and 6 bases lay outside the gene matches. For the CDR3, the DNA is TGCGCCAGCAGCCACGGGACAGGGAGGTCCTACGAGCAGTACTTC. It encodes CASSHGTGRSYEQYF.

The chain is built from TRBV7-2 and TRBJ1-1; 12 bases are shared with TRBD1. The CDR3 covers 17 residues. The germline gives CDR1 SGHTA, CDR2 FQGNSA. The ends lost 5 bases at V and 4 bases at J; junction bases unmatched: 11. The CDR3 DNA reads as TGTGCCAGCAGCGTACCGGGACAGGGGGCATCGGGCACTGAAGCTTTCTTT. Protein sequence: CASSVPGQGASGTEAFF.

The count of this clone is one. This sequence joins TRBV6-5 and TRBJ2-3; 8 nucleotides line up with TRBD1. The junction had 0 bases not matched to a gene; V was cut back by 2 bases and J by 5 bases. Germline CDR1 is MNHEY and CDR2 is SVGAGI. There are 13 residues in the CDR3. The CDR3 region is CASSYTGGDTQYF. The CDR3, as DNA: TGTGCCAGCAGTTACACAGGGGGAGATACGCAGTATTTT.